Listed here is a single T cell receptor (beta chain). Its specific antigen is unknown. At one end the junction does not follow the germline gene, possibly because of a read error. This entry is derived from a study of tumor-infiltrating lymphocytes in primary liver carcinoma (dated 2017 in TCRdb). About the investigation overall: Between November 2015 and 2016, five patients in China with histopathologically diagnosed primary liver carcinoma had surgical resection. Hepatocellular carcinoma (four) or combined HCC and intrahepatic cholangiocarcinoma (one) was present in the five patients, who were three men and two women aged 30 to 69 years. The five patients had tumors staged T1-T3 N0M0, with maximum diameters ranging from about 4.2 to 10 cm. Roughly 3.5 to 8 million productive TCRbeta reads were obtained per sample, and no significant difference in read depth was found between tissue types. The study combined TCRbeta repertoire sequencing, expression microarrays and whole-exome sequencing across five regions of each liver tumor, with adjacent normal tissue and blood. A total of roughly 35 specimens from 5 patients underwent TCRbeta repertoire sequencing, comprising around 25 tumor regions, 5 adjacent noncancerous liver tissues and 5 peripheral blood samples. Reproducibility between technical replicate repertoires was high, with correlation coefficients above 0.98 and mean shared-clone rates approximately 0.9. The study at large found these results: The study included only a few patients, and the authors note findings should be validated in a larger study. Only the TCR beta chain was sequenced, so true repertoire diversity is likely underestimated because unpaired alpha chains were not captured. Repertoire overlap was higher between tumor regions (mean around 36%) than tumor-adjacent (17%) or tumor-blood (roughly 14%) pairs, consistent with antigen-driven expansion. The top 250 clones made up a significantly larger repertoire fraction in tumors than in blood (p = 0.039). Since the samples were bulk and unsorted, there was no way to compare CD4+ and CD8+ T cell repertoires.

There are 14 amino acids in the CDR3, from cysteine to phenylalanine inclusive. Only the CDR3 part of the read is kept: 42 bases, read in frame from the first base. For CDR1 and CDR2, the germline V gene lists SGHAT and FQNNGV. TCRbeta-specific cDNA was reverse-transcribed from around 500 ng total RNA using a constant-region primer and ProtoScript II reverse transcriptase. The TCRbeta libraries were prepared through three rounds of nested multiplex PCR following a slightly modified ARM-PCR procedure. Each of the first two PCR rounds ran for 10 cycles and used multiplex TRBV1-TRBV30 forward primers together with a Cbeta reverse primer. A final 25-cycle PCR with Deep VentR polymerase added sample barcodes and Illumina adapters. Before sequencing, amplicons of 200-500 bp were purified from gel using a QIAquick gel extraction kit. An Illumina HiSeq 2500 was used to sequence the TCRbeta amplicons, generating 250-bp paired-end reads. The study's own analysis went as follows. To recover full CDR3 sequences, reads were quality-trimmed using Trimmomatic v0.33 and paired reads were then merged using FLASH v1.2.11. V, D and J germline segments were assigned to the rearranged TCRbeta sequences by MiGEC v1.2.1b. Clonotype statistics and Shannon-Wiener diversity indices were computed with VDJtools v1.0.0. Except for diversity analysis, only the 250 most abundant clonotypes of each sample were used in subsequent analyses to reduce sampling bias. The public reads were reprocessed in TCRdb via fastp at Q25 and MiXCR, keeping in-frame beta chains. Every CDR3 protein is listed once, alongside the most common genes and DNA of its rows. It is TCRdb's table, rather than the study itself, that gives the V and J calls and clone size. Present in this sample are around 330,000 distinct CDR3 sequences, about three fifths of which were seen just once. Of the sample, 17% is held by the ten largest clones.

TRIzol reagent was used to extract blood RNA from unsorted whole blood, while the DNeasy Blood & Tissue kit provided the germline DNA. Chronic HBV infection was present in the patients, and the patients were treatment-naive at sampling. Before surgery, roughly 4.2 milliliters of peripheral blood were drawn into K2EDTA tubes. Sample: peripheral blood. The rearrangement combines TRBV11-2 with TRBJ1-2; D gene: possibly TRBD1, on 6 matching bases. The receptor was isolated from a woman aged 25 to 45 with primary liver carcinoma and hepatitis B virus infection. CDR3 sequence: CASCLGPRGSGYTF. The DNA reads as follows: TGTGCCAGCTGCTTAGGGCCCAGGGGTAGTGGCTACACCTTC.